The 5 T cell receptor beta chains presented below share a single source sample, sequenced in a study of blood T cell repertoires in COVID-19. Measured with immunoSEQ multiplex PCR; TCRdb has only the in-frame clones, and not every one. Of 45,000 to 55,000 clones in the sample, over 70% are singletons; the top ten hold just under 15%. Source material: peripheral blood. The receptors here all came from a human donor with active or convalescent COVID-19. The donor label of this sample is uncertain.

This clone was observed once. The chain combines TRBV6-1 with TRBJ2-2; D uncertain. The CDR3 totals 14 residues. Germline V gene data show CDR1 as MNHNS and CDR2 as SASEGT. Trimming removed 6 bases from V and 5 bases from J, with 13 bases in between. CDR3 loop: CASSLRTDTGELFF. The CDR3 DNA follows: TGTGCCAGCAGCCTTAGAACAGATACCGGGGAGCTGTTTTTT.

The chain carries TRBV30 and TRBJ2-3; tentatively, D is TRBD2 (6 bases). This CDR3 region has 12 residues. The V end was cut by 5 bases, the J end by 6 bases, with 12 bases between. CDR1 is GTSNPN and CDR2 is SVGIG in the germline V gene (reference sequence). CDR3 in amino acids: CAWGDSRDTQYF. The CDR3 nucleotides read TGTGCCTGGGGGGACTCTCGGGATACGCAGTATTTT.

The chain employs TRBV5-1 and TRBJ2-2, with D perhaps TRBD2 (5 bases). V was pared by 3 bases and J by 2 bases, with 14 bases between. The CDR3 spans 16 residues. CDR1 and CDR2 from the germline V gene are SGHRS and YFSETQ. The chain's CDR3 is CASSSGGALNTGELFF. Here the CDR3 DNA reads TGCGCCAGCAGCTCCGGAGGAGCCCTTAACACCGGGGAGCTGTTTTTT.

The rearrangement uses TRBV14 and TRBJ2-7, with 8 bases identical to TRBD2. This CDR3 is built from 18 residues. The germline V gene has CDR1 SGHDN and CDR2 FVKESK. V was pared by 4 bases and J by 1 base, with 15 bases of the junction left unmatched. Here the CDR3 reads CASSLKGSGSYLSYEQYF. The CDR3, as DNA: TGTGCCAGCAGCCTCAAGGGCAGCGGGAGTTACCTATCCTACGAGCAGTACTTC.

The chain couples TRBV7-8 to TRBJ1-2, with D perhaps matching TRBD1 (5 bases). Trimming removed 5 bases at V and 3 bases at J, with 10 bases between. Germline V CDR1 and CDR2: SGHVS, FQNEAQ. The CDR3 is 13 residues long. The CDR3 DNA follows: TGTGCCAGCAGCCCCCAGGGTGACTATGGCTACACCTTC. Amino acids: CASSPQGDYGYTF.